Shown below are 13 T cell receptor beta chains from a single sample sequenced in a study of T cells after yellow fever vaccination. TCRdb re-called the 5' RACE reads with MiXCR, one entry per CDR3 protein. The sample yields just under 600,000 distinct CDR3 sequences, roughly 14% seen once. This specimen consisted of PBMCs, obtained on the day of the yellow fever booster vaccination. All receptors come from a man under 40 who received the YFV17D yellow fever vaccine.

V is TRBV15 and J is TRBJ2-1; D perhaps matches TRBD1 (5 bases). Germline CDR1 LNHNV, CDR2 YYDKDF (reference sequence). The V gene lost 8 bases and the J gene lost 0 bases, with 11 bases spanning the gap. This CDR3 region has 14 residues. CDR3 coding DNA: TGTGCCACCGGGCAGGGTGCCTCCTACAATGAGCAGTTCTTC. Its translation: CATGQGASYNEQFF.

The V gene is TRBV18, the J gene TRBJ2-5, with a possible D match to TRBD2 (5 bases). This CDR3 contains 14 residues. The germline CDR1 and CDR2 sequences are KGHSH and LQKENI. Trimming removed 0 bases at V and 4 bases at J, with 9 bases between. This CDR3 reads CASSPPDFRETQYF. CDR3 DNA: TGTGCCAGCTCACCACCGGACTTTCGAGAGACCCAGTACTTC.

The gene calls are TRBV7-9 and TRBJ1-4; the D gene is possibly TRBD1 (5 bases). The CDR3 covers 14 residues. V dropped 1 base and J dropped 8 bases, with 11 bases sitting between them. Germline CDR1 SEHNR, CDR2 FQNEAQ (reference sequence). The CDR3: CASSLEGFREKLFF. For the CDR3, the DNA is TGTGCCAGCAGCTTAGAGGGGTTTCGGGAAAAACTGTTTTTT.

The chain carries TRBV5-1 and TRBJ2-3, with 9 bases that match TRBD2. The CDR3 loop spans 17 amino acids. The ends lost 0 bases at V and 5 bases at J; junction bases unmatched: 10. The germline V gene encodes CDR1 SGHRS and CDR2 YFSETQ. CDR3 DNA: TGCGCCAGCAGCTTGGTGGCTAGCGGGACGGGGGAAGATACGCAGTATTTT. Translating it yields CASSLVASGTGEDTQYF.

Only one count was recorded for this clonotype. The chain has TRBV6-1 and TRBJ2-1; D is ambiguous. The CDR3 extends over 12 amino acids. Germline lookup yields CDR1 MNHNS and CDR2 SASEGT. Trimming took 7 bases from V and 10 from J, leaving 14 bases between them. For the CDR3, the DNA is TGTGCCAGCATGAGCACCCCCGGCGAGCAGTTCTTC. Amino acid sequence: CASMSTPGEQFF.

The rearrangement joins TRBV27 to TRBJ2-7, with TRBD1 matching 8 bases. The germline gives CDR1 MNHEY, CDR2 SMNVEV (reference sequence). With V trimmed by 7 bases and J by 5 bases, 7 bases remained unmatched. This CDR3 spans 13 amino acids. CDR3 bases: TGTGCCAGCACTAAGACAGGGGTAGACGAGCAGTACTTC. Translated: CASTKTGVDEQYF.

This clonotype was counted a few times. The chain has TRBV9 and TRBJ2-1; D uncertain. Germline loops: CDR1 SGDLS, CDR2 YYNGEE. The CDR3 extends over 9 amino acids. The germline V and J ends were trimmed by 3 bases and 16 bases, with 8 bases remaining between them. In nucleotides, the CDR3 is TGTGCCAGCAGCGCTGAATTTTTCTTC. This encodes CASSAEFFF.

The table lists this clonotype with a few counts. The chain joins TRBV4-3 to TRBJ2-1; D call uncertain. The CDR3 is made up of 13 amino acids. Trimming pared 0 bases from V and 8 bases from J, leaving 8 bases between. CDR1 and CDR2 from the germline V gene are LGHNA and YSLEER. CDR3 sequence reads: CASSQEGFDEQFF. The CDR3 coding sequence is TGCGCCAGCAGCCAAGAAGGTTTCGATGAGCAGTTCTTC.

The V and J genes are TRBV30 and TRBJ1-1; D gene unclear. Deletions cut 5 bases from V and 3 bases from J, with 10 bases between. The CDR3 consists of 12 residues. Germline CDR1 and CDR2: GTSNPN and SVGIG (reference sequence). In DNA, the CDR3 is TGTGCCTGGGGCGTTGGGGACACTGAAGCTTTCTTT. This translates into CAWGVGDTEAFF.

This clonotype was seen more than once but under ten times. This chain joins TRBV29-1 and TRBJ1-1, with D tentatively TRBD1 (5 bases). This CDR3 is 13 amino acids long. Germline V lookup: CDR1 SQVTM, CDR2 ANQGSEA. V lost 3 bases and J lost 4, with 12 bases in between. The CDR3 loop is CSVEVQGATEAFF. Written as DNA, the CDR3 is TGCAGCGTTGAGGTTCAGGGTGCCACTGAAGCTTTCTTT. Looking up the rest from reference TRBV29-1 and TRBJ1-1 gives the full variable domain: SAVISQKPSRDICQRGTSLTIQCQVDSQVTMMFWYRQQPGQSLTLIATANQGSEATYESGFVIDKFPISRPNLTFSTLTVSNMSPEDSSIYLCSVEVQGATEAFFGQGTRLTVV.

The chain is built from TRBV19 and TRBJ2-1, with 7 positions matching TRBD2. The CDR3 length is 14 residues. Germline V gives CDR1 LNHDA, CDR2 SQIVND (reference sequence). Unmatched junction bases numbered 2, after V lost 1 base and J lost 5 bases. DNA for the CDR3: TGTGCCAGTAGTATAGGTAGCGGGCACAATGAGCAGTTCTTC. Translating gives CASSIGSGHNEQFF.

This clonotype was seen repeatedly, ten times or more. The chain employs TRBV5-1 and TRBJ2-7; D unclear. The CDR3 spans 17 residues. Germline CDR1 SGHRS, CDR2 YFSETQ. Trimming cost V 4 bases and J 3 bases, with 23 bases left between them. CDR3 sequence: CASSTTGPFGPDYEQYF. CDR3 in DNA: TGCGCCAGCAGCACTACGGGCCCTTTTGGTCCTGACTACGAGCAGTACTTC. Supplemented by reference TRBV5-1 and TRBJ2-7, the full variable domain reads KAGVTQTPRYLIKTRGQQVTLSCSPISGHRSVSWYQQTPGQGLQFLFEYFSETQRNKGNFPGRFSGRQFSNSRSEMNVSTLELGDSALYLCASSTTGPFGPDYEQYFGPGTRLTVT.

This clonotype turned up a few times. The chain employs TRBV6-2 or TRBV6-3 and TRBJ2-1, with 7 nucleotides matching TRBD1. CDR1 and CDR2 (germline): MNHEY, SVGEGT. J lost 3 bases, V lost 5 bases, and 10 bases had no gene match. CDR3 length: 16 residues. The DNA of the CDR3 is TGTGCCAGCAGTAACAAGGGACAGCCAAACTACAATGAGCAGTTCTTC. This gives the protein CASSNKGQPNYNEQFF.